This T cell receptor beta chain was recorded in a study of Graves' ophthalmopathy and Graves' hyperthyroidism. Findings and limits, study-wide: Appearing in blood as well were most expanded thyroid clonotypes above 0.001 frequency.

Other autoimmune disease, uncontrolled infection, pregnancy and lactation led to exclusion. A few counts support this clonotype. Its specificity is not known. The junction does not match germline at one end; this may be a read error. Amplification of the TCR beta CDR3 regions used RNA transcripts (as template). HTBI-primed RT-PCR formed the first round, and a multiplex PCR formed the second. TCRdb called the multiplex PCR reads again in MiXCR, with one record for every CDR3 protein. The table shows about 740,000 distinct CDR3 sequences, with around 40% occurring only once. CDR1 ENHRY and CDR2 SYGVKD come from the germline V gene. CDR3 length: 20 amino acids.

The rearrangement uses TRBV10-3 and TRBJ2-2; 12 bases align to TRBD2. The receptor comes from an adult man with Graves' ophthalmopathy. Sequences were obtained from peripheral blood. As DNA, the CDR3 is TGTGCCAGCAGTTGGCCGGGACACAACGGGACTAGCGGGTTTACCGGGGAGCTGTTTTTT. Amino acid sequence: CASSWPGHNGTSGFTGELFF.